This T cell receptor beta chain emerged from a study of cytomegalovirus exposure and HLA in healthy donors. With respect to this clone: Its antigen is unknown.

General study results and limits: Within a later analysis, the majority of CMV-associated TCR beta chains appeared HLA-restricted.

Samples came from healthy bone marrow donors. Vbeta (60) and Jbeta (13) primers were used in the PCR. Method: immunoSEQ multiplex PCR; TCRdb's copy keeps in-frame clones and lacks some. The sample includes 110,000 to 150,000 clones, 60% to 80% of them seen just once. The CDR3 is 18 residues long. With 0 bases clipped from V and 1 base from J, the junction kept 4 bases outside the gene matches. This receptor was obtained from a male donor in good health and CMV-seronegative. This chain connects TRBV23-1 to TRBJ2-1; 12 nucleotides agree with TRBD2. TRBV23-1 is filed as an ORF, its function uncertain. Material: PBMCs. The CDR3 is CASSQSRLAGVSYNEQFF. In nucleotides, the CDR3 is TGCGCCAGCAGTCAATCCCGACTAGCGGGGGTGTCCTACAATGAGCAGTTCTTC.